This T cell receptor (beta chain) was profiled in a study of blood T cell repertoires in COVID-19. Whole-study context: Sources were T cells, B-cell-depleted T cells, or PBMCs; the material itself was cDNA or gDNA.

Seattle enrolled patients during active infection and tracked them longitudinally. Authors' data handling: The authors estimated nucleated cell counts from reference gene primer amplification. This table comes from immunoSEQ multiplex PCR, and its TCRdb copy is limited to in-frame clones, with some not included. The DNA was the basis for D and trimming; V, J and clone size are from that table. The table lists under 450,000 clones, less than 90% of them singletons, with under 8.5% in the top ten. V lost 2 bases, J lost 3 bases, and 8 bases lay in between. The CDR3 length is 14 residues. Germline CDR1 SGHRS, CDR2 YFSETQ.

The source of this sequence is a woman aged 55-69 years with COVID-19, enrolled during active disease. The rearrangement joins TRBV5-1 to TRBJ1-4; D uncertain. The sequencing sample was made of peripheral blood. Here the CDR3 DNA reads TGCGCCAGCAGCTTAGGGCGGGCTAATGAAAAACTGTTTTTT. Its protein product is CASSLGRANEKLFF.